The 28 T cell receptor beta chains below come from one sample, sequenced in a study of blood T cell repertoires in COVID-19. Generated by immunoSEQ multiplex PCR, the TCRdb table keeps only in-frame clones and is missing some. Of roughly 250,000 clones listed, 85% to 90% are singletons. Input material: PBMCs or T cells enriched from blood (not recorded which). These TCRs come from a woman aged 18-35 years who had recovered from COVID-19.

The chain carries TRBV28 and TRBJ2-7, with D possibly being TRBD1 (7 bases). CDR1 is MDHEN, CDR2 SYDVKM, per germline. Trimming shortened V by 10 bases and J by 3 bases, and 16 bases separated the two germline ends. This CDR3 is built from 13 residues. The CDR3 spells CANSRGAGYEQYF. The CDR3 nucleotides read TGTGCCAACTCCAGGGGGGCGGGCTACGAGCAGTACTTC.

V and J are TRBV7-9 and TRBJ1-1, with D perhaps TRBD1 (6 bases). Germline V lookup: CDR1 SEHNR, CDR2 FQNEAQ (reference sequence). Deletions cut 4 bases from V and 11 bases from J, with 17 bases between. The CDR3 has 13 amino acids. CDR3 sequence: CASSSLAGAGAFF. The CDR3 region has the DNA TGTGCCAGCAGCTCATTGGCGGGGGCAGGCGCTTTCTTT.

This sequence joins TRBV28 and TRBJ1-4, with 7 positions matching TRBD1. V lost 4 bases, J lost 7 bases, and 12 bases stayed unmatched. Germline loops: CDR1 MDHEN, CDR2 SYDVKM. This CDR3 spans 16 amino acids. This chain's CDR3 is CASSSTTGARREKLFF. In nucleotides, the CDR3 is TGTGCCAGCAGTTCCACTACAGGGGCGCGCCGTGAAAAACTGTTTTTT.

This chain uses TRBV13 with TRBJ2-2; D remains ambiguous. V lost 5 bases and J 4 bases, leaving 14 bases between the germline ends. The length of the CDR3 is 15 residues. Looked up from germline, CDR1 is PRHDT and CDR2 is FYEKMQ (reference sequence). The DNA of the CDR3 is TGTGCCAGCAGCATGGAGACGGTGGTCACCGGGGAGCTGTTTTTT. Protein sequence: CASSMETVVTGELFF.

The chain carries TRBV12-3 or TRBV12-4 and TRBJ1-2; perhaps TRBD1 as D (5 bases). CDR3 size: 10 residues. Trimming stripped 8 bases from V and 8 bases from J, with 9 bases between. The CDR3 loop is CASHGAGYTF. Here the CDR3 DNA reads TGTGCCAGCCATGGGGCGGGCTACACCTTC.

The V and J genes are TRBV18 and TRBJ1-1; no clear D gene. V was clipped by 4 bases and J by 1 base, with 13 bases between them. Germline V gene lookup returns CDR1 KGHSH and CDR2 LQKENI. There are 15 residues in the CDR3. The DNA of the CDR3 is TGTGCCAGCTCACAGCAAAGAAATGGGAACACTGAAGCTTTCTTT. Amino acid sequence: CASSQQRNGNTEAFF.

The V gene is TRBV11-2, the J gene TRBJ2-5; the D is unclear. Germline values: CDR1 SGHAT, CDR2 FQNNGV. V was trimmed by 0 bases and J by 5 bases, leaving 13 bases between them. CDR3 size: 15 residues. CDR3 bases: TGTGCCAGCAGCTTAGAAGCCGCACGCAGGGAGACCCAGTACTTC. It specifies CASSLEAARRETQYF.

This chain connects TRBV20-1 to TRBJ2-7, with D perhaps matching TRBD1 (7 bases). Germline assignment: CDR1 DFQATT and CDR2 SNEGSKA (reference sequence). The CDR3 contains 18 residues. The V end lost 3 bases, the J end lost 0 bases, and 24 bases lay between the germline ends. CDR3 coding DNA: TGCAGTGCTAGTGGGGCGGGACAGTACCAGGGAGGCTCCTACGAGCAGTACTTC. This encodes CSASGAGQYQGGSYEQYF.

The chain uses TRBV30 and TRBJ2-1; D ambiguous. Germline V gene sequence: CDR1 GTSNPN, CDR2 SVGIG (reference sequence). This CDR3 contains 16 residues. V was shortened by 2 bases and J by 0 bases, with 14 bases between the two germline ends. CDR3 bases: TGTGCCTGGAGTCCCTCTGGCGGATTCTCCTACAATGAGCAGTTCTTC. Its protein is CAWSPSGGFSYNEQFF.

The chain combines TRBV15 with TRBJ2-1; 8 positions match TRBD1. Trimming at V came to 0 bases and at J to 8 bases, leaving 6 bases not matched to a gene. CDR3 length: 15 amino acids. The germline gives CDR1 LNHNV, CDR2 YYDKDF (reference sequence). In nucleotides, the CDR3 is TGTGCCACCAGCAGAGATCGGCAGGGGGCCGATGAGCAGTTCTTC. Translation gives CATSRDRQGADEQFF. The complete variable domain, with remaining parts taken from reference TRBV15 and TRBJ2-1, reads DAMVIQNPRYQVTQFGKPVTLSCSQTLNHNVMYWYQQKSSQAPKLLFHYYDKDFNNEADTPDNFQSRRPNTSFCFLDIRSPGLGDTAMYLCATSRDRQGADEQFFGPGTRLTVL.

The chain couples TRBV5-1 to TRBJ2-7, with 9 bases fitting TRBD2. V shed 3 bases, J shed 6 bases, and the junction held 7 bases outside the gene matches. The CDR3 spans 14 residues. Germline V gene lookup returns CDR1 SGHRS and CDR2 YFSETQ. The CDR3 DNA reads TGCGCCAGCAGCTCGGCGGGGGGGCGGGTCGAGCAGTACTTC. Amino acids: CASSSAGGRVEQYF.

This clone occurred once. The gene calls are TRBV9 and TRBJ1-6; 8 bases agree with TRBD1. The germline CDR1 and CDR2 sequences are SGDLS and YYNGEE. CDR3 length: 13 residues. The V and J ends lost 7 bases and 8 bases, in that order; junction bases with no gene match: 5. The CDR3 DNA reads TGTGCCAGCCAGACAGGGGTGGATTCACCCCTCCACTTT. This sequence encodes CASQTGVDSPLHF.

The chain's CDR3 is CAWSRTNGYTF. The CDR3 DNA is TGTGCCTGGAGCCGGACTAATGGCTACACCTTC. The chain combines TRBV30 with TRBJ1-2; D uncertain. V lost 3 bases, J lost 6 bases, and 8 bases lay in between. Per germline, CDR1 GTSNPN and CDR2 SVGIG (reference sequence). The CDR3 is 11 residues long.

The chain carries TRBV27 and TRBJ1-1; D is ambiguous. The germline gives CDR1 MNHEY, CDR2 SMNVEV (reference sequence). The CDR3 sequence is 12 residues long. V lost 8 bases and J lost 4, with 11 bases in between. CDR3 DNA sequence: TGTGCCAGCGGTAGCATTCCCACTGAAGCTTTCTTT. As protein: CASGSIPTEAFF.

This rearrangement joins TRBV30 to TRBJ2-5, with 7 bases that match TRBD2. This CDR3 has 13 residues. Germline loops: CDR1 GTSNPN, CDR2 SVGIG (reference sequence). V trimming: 2 bases; J trimming: 5 bases; junction bases outside the gene matches: 5. CDR3 in amino acids: CAWSLRGRETQYF. Written as DNA, the CDR3 is TGTGCCTGGAGTTTGCGGGGGAGGGAGACCCAGTACTTC.

The rearrangement joins TRBV5-1 to TRBJ2-7; TRBD1 might be the D (6 bases). CDR3 length: 14 residues. From germline, CDR1 is SGHRS and CDR2 YFSETQ. Trimming took off 0 bases at V and 2 bases at J, with 9 bases between the two ends. The CDR3 is CASSLDRAAYEQYF. In DNA, the CDR3 is TGCGCCAGCAGCTTGGACAGGGCAGCCTACGAGCAGTACTTC.

The chain combines TRBV4-1 with TRBJ1-4; D unresolved. Germline CDR1 is MGHRA and CDR2 is YSYEKL. V lost 0 bases to trimming and J lost 0 bases, with 11 bases between them. The CDR3 has 17 residues. As DNA, the CDR3 is TGCGCCAGCAGCCAAGATATGGCGGAGGCAACTAATGAAAAACTGTTTTTT. Its protein product is CASSQDMAEATNEKLFF.

This sequence joins TRBV27 and TRBJ2-1; 11 nucleotides match TRBD1. The CDR3 is 16 amino acids. CDR1 and CDR2 (germline): MNHEY, SMNVEV (reference sequence). Trimming cost V 2 bases and J 4 bases; bases outside gene matches: 4. The CDR3 bases are TGTGCCAGCAGTTTAAATGGACAGGGGGCTTACAATGAGCAGTTCTTC. Amino acid sequence: CASSLNGQGAYNEQFF.

This clone has only a few counts. The V call is TRBV6-5, the J call TRBJ1-2; 9 bases align to TRBD1. The CDR3 is 14 amino acids. The germline V gene encodes CDR1 MNHEY and CDR2 SVGAGI. V lost 5 bases and J lost 2; bases outside the gene matches: 3. The CDR3: CASSPGQGNYGYTF. In DNA, the CDR3 is TGTGCCAGCAGTCCGGGACAGGGAAACTATGGCTACACCTTC.

The chain combines TRBV20-1 with TRBJ1-5, with no clear D. This CDR3 is built from 16 residues. Germline values: CDR1 DFQATT, CDR2 SNEGSKA (reference sequence). V was shortened by 3 bases and J by 3 bases, with 18 bases between the two germline ends. The CDR3 bases are TGCAGTGCTAGTGGTCCTACTGGCGGATCCAATCAGCCCCAGCATTTT. Protein product: CSASGPTGGSNQPQHF.

The genes are TRBV15 and TRBJ2-7; 7 bases align to TRBD1. CDR1 and CDR2 (germline): LNHNV, YYDKDF (reference sequence). Trimming at V came to 6 bases and at J to 3 bases, leaving 2 bases not matched to a gene. CDR3 length equals 12 residues. As DNA, the CDR3 is TGTGCCACCAGTTCAGGGGGCTACGAGCAGTACTTC. Translated, it gives CATSSGGYEQYF.

As concerns this clone: A read error may account for a junction end that differs from germline. The chain is built from TRBV15 and TRBJ1-2; no reliable D call. The length of the CDR3 is 15 residues. Per germline, CDR1 LNHNV and CDR2 YYDKDF (reference sequence). DNA for the CDR3: TGTGCCACCAGCAGAGATCGTAGAGCTAATTATGGCTACACCTTC. Translating it yields CATSRDRRANYGYTF. The whole variable domain, filled in from reference TRBV15 and TRBJ1-2, reads DAMVIQNPRYQVTQFGKPVTLSCSQTLNHNVMYWYQQKSSQAPKLLFHYYDKDFNNEADTPDNFQSRRPNTSFCFLDIRSPGLGDTAMYLCATSRDRRANYGYTFGSGTRLTVV.

V is TRBV23-1 and J is TRBJ1-4, with 8 positions matching TRBD1. TRBV23-1 is classed as an ORF, of uncertain function. The CDR3 is made up of 17 amino acids. V was clipped by 9 bases and J by 2 bases; unmatched bases: 14. The CDR3 DNA sequence: TGCGCCAGTGACGCTCGGACAGGGAACCAGACTAATGAAAAACTGTTTTTT. Protein: CASDARTGNQTNEKLFF.

This clone has only one observation. This chain uses TRBV18 with TRBJ2-3, with 9 bases fitting TRBD1. Germline CDR1 KGHSH, CDR2 LQKENI. The CDR3 runs 15 residues. V trimming: 5 bases; J trimming: 2 bases; junction bases outside the gene matches: 5. CDR3 protein: CASSNYRGHTDTQYF. In DNA form, the CDR3 reads TGTGCCAGCTCAAATTACAGGGGGCACACAGATACGCAGTATTTT.

The sample holds one count of this clone. The V and J genes are TRBV2 and TRBJ2-7; weak D call: TRBD1 (6 bases). Germline assignment: CDR1 SNHLY and CDR2 FYNNEI. Trimming cost V 2 bases and J 3 bases, with 17 bases left between them. The CDR3 is 16 residues long. CDR3 sequence reads: CASSEIPPGTIYEQYF. As DNA, the CDR3 is TGTGCCAGCAGTGAAATTCCCCCCGGGACAATCTACGAGCAGTACTTC.

The CDR3 DNA reads as TGCAGCGTTGAAACGGGAATGGACTATGGCTACACCTTC. This gives the protein CSVETGMDYGYTF. The rearrangement joins TRBV29-1 to TRBJ1-2; no reliable D call. This CDR3 has 13 residues. Trimming shortened V by 2 bases and J by 3 bases, and 10 bases separated the two germline ends. CDR1 and CDR2 (germline): SQVTM, ANQGSEA.

The rearrangement links TRBV27 to TRBJ1-2; TRBD1 aligns across 7 bases. With V trimmed by 6 bases and J by 6 bases, 7 bases remained unmatched. CDR3 size: 13 residues. In germline, CDR1 is MNHEY, CDR2 SMNVEV (reference sequence). CDR3 in amino acids: CASRFDRDHGYTF. The CDR3 coding sequence is TGTGCCAGCAGGTTCGACAGGGACCATGGCTACACCTTC.

This sequence joins TRBV5-1 and TRBJ1-2, with D unresolved. Trimming took off 0 bases at V and 0 bases at J, with 9 bases between the two ends. The CDR3 covers 15 residues. Looked up from germline, CDR1 is SGHRS and CDR2 is YFSETQ. This chain's CDR3 is CASSLDVGANYGYTF. The CDR3 DNA sequence: TGCGCCAGCAGCTTGGACGTGGGAGCTAACTATGGCTACACCTTC.